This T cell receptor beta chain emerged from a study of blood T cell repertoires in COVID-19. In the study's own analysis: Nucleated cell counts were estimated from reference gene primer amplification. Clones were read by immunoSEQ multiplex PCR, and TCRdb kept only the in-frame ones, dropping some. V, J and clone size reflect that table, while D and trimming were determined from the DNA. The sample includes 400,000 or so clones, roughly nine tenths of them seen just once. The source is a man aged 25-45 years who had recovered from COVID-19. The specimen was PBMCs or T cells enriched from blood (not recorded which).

This chain's CDR3 is CASSVPGQTDTQYF. Here the CDR3 DNA reads TGTGCCAGCAGCGTGCCGGGACAGACAGATACGCAGTATTTT. This chain joins TRBV21-1 and TRBJ2-3; the D segment call TRBD1 is taken from the table without a DNA check. TRBV21-1 is listed as a pseudogene. The CDR3 runs 14 residues.